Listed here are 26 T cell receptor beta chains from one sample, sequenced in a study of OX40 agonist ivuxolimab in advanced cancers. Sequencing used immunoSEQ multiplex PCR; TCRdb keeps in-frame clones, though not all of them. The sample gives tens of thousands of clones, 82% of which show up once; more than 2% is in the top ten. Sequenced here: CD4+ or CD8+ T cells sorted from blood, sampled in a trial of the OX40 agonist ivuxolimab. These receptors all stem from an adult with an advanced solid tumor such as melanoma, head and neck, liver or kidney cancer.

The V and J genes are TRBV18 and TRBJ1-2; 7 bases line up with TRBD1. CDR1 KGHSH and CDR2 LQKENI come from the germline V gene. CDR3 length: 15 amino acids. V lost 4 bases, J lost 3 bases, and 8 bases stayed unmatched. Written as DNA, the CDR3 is TGTGCCAGCTCACGGAACCAGGGGGTTGACTATGGCTACACCTTC. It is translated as CASSRNQGVDYGYTF. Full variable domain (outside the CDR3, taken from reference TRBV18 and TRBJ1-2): NAGVMQNPRHLVRRRGQEARLRCSPMKGHSHVYWYRQLPEEGLKFMVYLQKENIIDESGMPKERFSAEFPKEGPSILRIQQVVRGDSAAYFCASSRNQGVDYGYTFGSGTRLTVV.

The CDR3 DNA is TGTGCCAGCGCGGAGTATAATGAAAAACTGTTTTTT. It is translated as CASAEYNEKLFF. J is TRBJ1-4 and V is TRBV6-1; D remains ambiguous. The CDR3 consists of 12 residues. V dropped 8 bases and J dropped 4 bases, with 8 bases sitting between them. CDR1 is MNHNS, CDR2 SASEGT, per germline.

In DNA, the CDR3 is TGTGCCAGCAGTTTCTACCCCGACTACGAGCAGTACTTC. Encoded protein: CASSFYPDYEQYF. The chain carries TRBV27 and TRBJ2-7; D gene uncertain. Germline lookup yields CDR1 MNHEY and CDR2 SMNVEV (reference sequence). CDR3 length: 13 amino acids. The ends were cut back, 3 bases at V and 3 bases at J, with 9 bases in the middle.

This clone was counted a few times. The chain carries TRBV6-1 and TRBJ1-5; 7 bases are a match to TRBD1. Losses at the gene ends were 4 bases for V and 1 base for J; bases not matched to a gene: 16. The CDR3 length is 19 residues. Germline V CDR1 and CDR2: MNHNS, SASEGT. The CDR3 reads CASSGPRTTGYGSNQPQHF. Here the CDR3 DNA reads TGTGCCAGCAGTGGCCCACGAACGACAGGGTACGGGAGCAATCAGCCCCAGCATTTT.

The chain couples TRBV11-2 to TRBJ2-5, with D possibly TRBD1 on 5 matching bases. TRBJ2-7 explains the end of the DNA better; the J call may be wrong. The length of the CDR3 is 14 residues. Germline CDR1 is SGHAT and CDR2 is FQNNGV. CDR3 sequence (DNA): TGTGCCAGCAGGAAGCAGGGCAGCTCCTACGAGCAGTACTTC. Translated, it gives CASRKQGSSYEQYF.

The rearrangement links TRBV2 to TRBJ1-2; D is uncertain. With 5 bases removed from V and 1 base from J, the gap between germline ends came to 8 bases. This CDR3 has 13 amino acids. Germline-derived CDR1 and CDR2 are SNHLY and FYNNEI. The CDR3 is CASSSTVNYGYTF. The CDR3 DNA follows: TGTGCCAGCAGTTCGACGGTTAACTATGGCTACACCTTC.

CDR3 sequence reads: CASSPGTGREQYF. The CDR3 DNA follows: TGCGCCAGCAGTCCCGGGACTGGGCGCGAGCAGTACTTC. The genes are TRBV5-1 and TRBJ2-7, with TRBD2 as a possible D gene (6 bases). The V end lost 5 bases, the J end lost 6 bases, and 15 bases lay between the germline ends. CDR1 SGHRS and CDR2 YFSETQ come from the germline V gene. The CDR3 consists of 13 residues.

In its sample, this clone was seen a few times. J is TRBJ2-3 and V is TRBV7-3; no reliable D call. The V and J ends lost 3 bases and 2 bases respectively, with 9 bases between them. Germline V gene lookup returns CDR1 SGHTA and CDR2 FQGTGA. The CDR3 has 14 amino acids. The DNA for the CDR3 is TGTGCCAGCAGCTTTTGGGGTCCCACAGATACGCAGTATTTT. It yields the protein CASSFWGPTDTQYF. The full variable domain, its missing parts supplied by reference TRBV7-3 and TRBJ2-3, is GAGVSQTPSNKVTEKGKYVELRCDPISGHTALYWYRQSLGQGPEFLIYFQGTGAADDSGLPNDRFFAVRPEGSVSTLKIQRTERGDSAVYLCASSFWGPTDTQYFGPGTRLTVL.

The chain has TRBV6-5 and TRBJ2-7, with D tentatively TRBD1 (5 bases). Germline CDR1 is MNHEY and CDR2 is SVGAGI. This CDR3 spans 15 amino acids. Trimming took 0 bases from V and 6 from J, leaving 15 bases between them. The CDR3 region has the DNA TGTGCCAGCAGTTACTCCCCTGCGACAGCCGCCGAGCAGTACTTC. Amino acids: CASSYSPATAAEQYF.

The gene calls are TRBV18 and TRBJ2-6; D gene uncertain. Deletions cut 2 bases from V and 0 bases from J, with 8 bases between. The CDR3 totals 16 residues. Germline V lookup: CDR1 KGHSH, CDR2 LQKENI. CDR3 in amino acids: CASSPYQVSGANVLTF. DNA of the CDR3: TGTGCCAGCTCACCATACCAGGTCTCTGGGGCCAACGTCCTGACTTTC. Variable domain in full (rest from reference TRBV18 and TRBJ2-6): NAGVMQNPRHLVRRRGQEARLRCSPMKGHSHVYWYRQLPEEGLKFMVYLQKENIIDESGMPKERFSAEFPKEGPSILRIQQVVRGDSAAYFCASSPYQVSGANVLTFGAGSRLTVL.

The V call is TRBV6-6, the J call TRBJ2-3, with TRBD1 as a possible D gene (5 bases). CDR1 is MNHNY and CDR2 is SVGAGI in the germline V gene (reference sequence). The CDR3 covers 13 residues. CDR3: CARDTEGADTQYF. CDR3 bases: TGTGCAAGAGATACCGAAGGGGCAGATACGCAGTATTTT.

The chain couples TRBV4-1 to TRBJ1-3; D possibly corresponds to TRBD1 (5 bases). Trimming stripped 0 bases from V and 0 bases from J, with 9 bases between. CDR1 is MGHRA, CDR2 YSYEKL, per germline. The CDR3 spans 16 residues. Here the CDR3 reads CASSQDPGISGNTIYF. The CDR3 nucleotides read TGCGCCAGCAGCCAAGATCCAGGGATCTCTGGAAACACCATATATTTT.

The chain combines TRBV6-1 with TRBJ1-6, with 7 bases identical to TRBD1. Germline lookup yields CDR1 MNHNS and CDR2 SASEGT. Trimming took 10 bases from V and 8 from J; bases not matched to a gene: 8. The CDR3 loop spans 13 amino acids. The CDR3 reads CATSGQRDSPLHF. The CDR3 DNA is TGTGCCACCTCGGGACAGAGGGATTCACCCCTCCACTTT.

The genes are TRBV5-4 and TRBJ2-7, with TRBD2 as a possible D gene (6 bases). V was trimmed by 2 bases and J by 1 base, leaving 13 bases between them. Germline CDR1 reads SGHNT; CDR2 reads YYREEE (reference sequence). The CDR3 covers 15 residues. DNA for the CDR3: TGTGCCAGCAGCTTACGGACGGGAGCATCCTACGAGCAGTACTTC. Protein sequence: CASSLRTGASYEQYF.

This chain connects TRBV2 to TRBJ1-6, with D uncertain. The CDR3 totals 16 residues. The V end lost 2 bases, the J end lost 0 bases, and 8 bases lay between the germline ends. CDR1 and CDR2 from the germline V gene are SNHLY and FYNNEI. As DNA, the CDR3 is TGTGCCAGCAGTGAACAGAGAAGCTCCTATAATTCACCCCTCCACTTT. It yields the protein CASSEQRSSYNSPLHF. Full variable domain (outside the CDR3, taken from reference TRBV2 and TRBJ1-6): EPEVTQTPSHQVTQMGQEVILRCVPISNHLYFYWYRQILGQKVEFLVSFYNNEISEKSEIFDDQFSVERPDGSNFTLKIRSTKLEDSAMYFCASSEQRSSYNSPLHFGNGTRLTVT.

CDR3 coding DNA: TGTGCCAGCAGCTTGCCGACCGTGCAGGCTCAAGAGACCCAGTACTTC. Amino acids: CASSLPTVQAQETQYF. V gene TRBV5-6 combines with J gene TRBJ2-5; D gene uncertain. Germline CDR1 is SGHDT and CDR2 is YYEEEE. The CDR3 loop spans 16 amino acids. V lost 1 base and J 2 bases, leaving 15 bases between the germline ends.

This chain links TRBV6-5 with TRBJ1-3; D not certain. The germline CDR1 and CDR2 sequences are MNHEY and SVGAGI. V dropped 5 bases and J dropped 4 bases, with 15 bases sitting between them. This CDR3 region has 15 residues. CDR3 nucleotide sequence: TGTGCCAGCAGTAAAGACTCATTCCCGGGAAACACCATATATTTT. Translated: CASSKDSFPGNTIYF.

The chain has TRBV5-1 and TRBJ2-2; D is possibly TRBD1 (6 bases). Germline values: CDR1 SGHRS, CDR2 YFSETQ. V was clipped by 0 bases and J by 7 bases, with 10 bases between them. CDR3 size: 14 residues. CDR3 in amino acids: CASSLAGVNGELFF. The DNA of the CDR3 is TGCGCCAGCAGCTTGGCAGGGGTCAACGGGGAGCTGTTTTTT.

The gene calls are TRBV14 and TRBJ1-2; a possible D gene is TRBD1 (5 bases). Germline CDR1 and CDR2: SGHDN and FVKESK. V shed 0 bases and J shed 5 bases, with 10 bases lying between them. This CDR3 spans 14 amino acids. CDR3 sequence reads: CASSQDARQYGYTF. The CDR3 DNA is TGTGCCAGCAGCCAAGATGCCCGACAGTATGGCTACACCTTC.

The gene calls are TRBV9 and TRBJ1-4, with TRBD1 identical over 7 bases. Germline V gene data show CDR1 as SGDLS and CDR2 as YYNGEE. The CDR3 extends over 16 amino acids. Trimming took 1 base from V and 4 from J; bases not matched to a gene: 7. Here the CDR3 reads CASSVRGQRHNEKLFF. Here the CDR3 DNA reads TGTGCCAGCAGCGTACGGGGACAGAGACATAATGAAAAACTGTTTTTT.

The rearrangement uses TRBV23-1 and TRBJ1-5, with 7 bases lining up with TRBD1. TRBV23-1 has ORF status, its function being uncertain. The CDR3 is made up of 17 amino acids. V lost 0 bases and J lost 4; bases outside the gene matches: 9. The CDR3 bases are TGCGCCAGCAGTCAATCGAGGGAAGGGGGCAGGAATCAGCCCCAGCATTTT. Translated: CASSQSREGGRNQPQHF.

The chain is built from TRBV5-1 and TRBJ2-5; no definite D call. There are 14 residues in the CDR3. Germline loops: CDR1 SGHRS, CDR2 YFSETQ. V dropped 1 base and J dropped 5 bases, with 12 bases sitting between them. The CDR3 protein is CASSLWSGRETQYF. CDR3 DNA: TGCGCCAGCAGCTTGTGGTCGGGTAGGGAGACCCAGTACTTC.

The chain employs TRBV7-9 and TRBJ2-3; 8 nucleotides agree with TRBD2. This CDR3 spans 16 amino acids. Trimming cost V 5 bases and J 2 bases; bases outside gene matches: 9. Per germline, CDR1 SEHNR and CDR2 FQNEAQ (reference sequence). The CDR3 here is CASSKGGSGNTDTQYF. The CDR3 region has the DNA TGTGCCAGCAGCAAAGGAGGTAGCGGGAACACAGATACGCAGTATTTT.

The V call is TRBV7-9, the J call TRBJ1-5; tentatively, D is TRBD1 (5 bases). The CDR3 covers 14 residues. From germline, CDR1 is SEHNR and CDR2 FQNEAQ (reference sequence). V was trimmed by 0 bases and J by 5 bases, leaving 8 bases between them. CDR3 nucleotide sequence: TGTGCCAGCAGCTTAGCGTCGGGGGATCAGCCCCAGCATTTT. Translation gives CASSLASGDQPQHF.

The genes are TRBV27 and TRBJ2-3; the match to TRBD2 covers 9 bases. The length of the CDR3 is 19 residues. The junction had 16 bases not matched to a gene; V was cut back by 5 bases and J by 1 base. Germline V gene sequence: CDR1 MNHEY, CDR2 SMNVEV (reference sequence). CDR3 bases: TGTGCCAGCAGTGTTAAGCGGGGGGCCTTCGCGAGAGGCACAGATACGCAGTATTTT. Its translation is CASSVKRGAFARGTDTQYF.

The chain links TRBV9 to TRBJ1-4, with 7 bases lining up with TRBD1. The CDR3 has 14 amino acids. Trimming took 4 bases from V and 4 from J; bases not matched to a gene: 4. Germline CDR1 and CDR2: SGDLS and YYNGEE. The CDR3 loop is CASSTGTVNEKLFF. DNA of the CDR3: TGTGCCAGCAGCACCGGGACAGTTAATGAAAAACTGTTTTTT.